Below are 15 T cell receptor beta chains sequenced from a single sample in a study of blood T cell repertoires in COVID-19. Method: immunoSEQ multiplex PCR; TCRdb's copy keeps in-frame clones and lacks some. The repertoire holds more than 95,000 clones, with more than 80% as singletons. Sample: peripheral blood. The receptor source for this set is a woman aged 55-69 years with acute or convalescent COVID-19.

The chain combines TRBV5-1 with TRBJ1-3; D is uncertain. Per the germline V gene, CDR1 is SGHRS and CDR2 is YFSETQ. V was trimmed by 4 bases and J by 0 bases, leaving 5 bases between them. The CDR3 contains 13 residues. CDR3 in amino acids: CASSQDSGNTIYF. The CDR3 region has the DNA TGCGCCAGCAGCCAGGACTCTGGAAACACCATATATTTT. The full variable domain, with the rest looked up from reference TRBV5-1 and TRBJ1-3, is KAGVTQTPRYLIKTRGQQVTLSCSPISGHRSVSWYQQTPGQGLQFLFEYFSETQRNKGNFPGRFSGRQFSNSRSEMNVSTLELGDSALYLCASSQDSGNTIYFGEGSWLTVV.

The rearrangement joins TRBV5-6 to TRBJ1-2, with 9 bases fitting TRBD1. The germline V gene encodes CDR1 SGHDT and CDR2 YYEEEE. Germline trimming cut 2 bases from V and 3 bases from J; bases unmatched to any gene: 5. This CDR3 contains 15 residues. CDR3 coding DNA: TGTGCCAGCAGCTTCCCCCGACAGGGGGACTATGGCTACACCTTC. Translating it yields CASSFPRQGDYGYTF.

This chain links TRBV28 with TRBJ2-3; a weak D match, TRBD2 (6 bases). Germline loops: CDR1 MDHEN, CDR2 SYDVKM. Trimming shortened V by 6 bases and J by 3 bases, and 19 bases separated the two germline ends. The CDR3 has 16 amino acids. CDR3 DNA sequence: TGTGCCAGCAGCCCTCCCGGGAGCGGGTTAACAGATACGCAGTATTTT. Translating it yields CASSPPGSGLTDTQYF.

The chain carries TRBV3-1 (or the pseudogene TRBV3-2) and TRBJ1-2; D ambiguous. Germline lookup yields CDR1 LGHDT and CDR2 YNNKEL (reference sequence). The V end lost 5 bases, the J end lost 8 bases, and 15 bases lay between the germline ends. This CDR3 region has 13 residues. The CDR3 protein is CASSTLRSRGYTF. For the CDR3, the DNA is TGTGCCAGCAGCACCCTCAGGTCTCGAGGCTACACCTTC.

Only one count was recorded for this clone. This chain links TRBV6-5 with TRBJ1-2; 9 bases fit TRBD1. Germline CDR1 and CDR2: MNHEY and SVGAGI. There are 13 residues in the CDR3. After removal of 6 bases from V and 6 bases from J, the junction contained 5 bases not matched to a gene. CDR3 in amino acids: CASSRQGGHGYTF. CDR3 sequence (DNA): TGTGCCAGCAGCAGACAGGGGGGACATGGCTACACCTTC.

V is TRBV7-9 and J is TRBJ2-1, with a possible D match to TRBD1 (6 bases). The V end lost 5 bases, the J end lost 5 bases, and 13 bases lay between the germline ends. Germline lookup yields CDR1 SEHNR and CDR2 FQNEAQ (reference sequence). The CDR3 totals 14 residues. In DNA form, the CDR3 reads TGTGCCAGCAGCATAAGACAGGTTGACAATGAGCAGTTCTTC. Its translation is CASSIRQVDNEQFF.

The V and J genes are TRBV7-3 and TRBJ2-3, with D possibly matching TRBD2 (5 bases). The CDR3 consists of 15 residues. CDR1 and CDR2 (germline): SGHTA, FQGTGA. Between the trimmed V and J ends, which lost 1 base and 1 base, there was a span of 9 bases. This CDR3 is CASSLRGPGTDTQYF. In nucleotides, the CDR3 is TGTGCCAGCAGCTTAAGAGGGCCCGGCACAGATACGCAGTATTTT.

The chain couples TRBV28 to TRBJ2-1; TRBD2 aligns across 10 bases. J gave up 9 bases and V 7 bases, and 12 bases lay outside the gene matches. Germline assignment: CDR1 MDHEN and CDR2 SYDVKM. This CDR3 has 15 amino acids. The CDR3 loop is CASTTGPSGSSEQFF. CDR3 nucleotides: TGTGCCAGCACCACTGGTCCTAGCGGGAGCAGTGAGCAGTTCTTC.

V usage is TRBV5-1 and J usage is TRBJ1-1, with 7 positions matching TRBD1. The junction had 10 bases not matched to a gene; V was cut back by 6 bases and J by 11 bases. Germline CDR1 and CDR2: SGHRS and YFSETQ. The CDR3 has 12 residues. CDR3 amino acids: CASTSEGRGAFF. CDR3 in DNA: TGCGCCAGCACCTCAGAGGGCAGGGGGGCTTTCTTT.

The chain is built from TRBV19 and TRBJ1-4; TRBD1 agrees at 9 bases. The V gene's germline CDR1 is LNHDA and CDR2 SQIVND (reference sequence). The CDR3 consists of 15 residues. V trimming: 3 bases; J trimming: 4 bases; junction bases outside the gene matches: 3. The CDR3 region has the DNA TGTGCCAGTAGTATCGGGACAGGGAGTAATGAAAAACTGTTTTTT. Its protein is CASSIGTGSNEKLFF.

This clone turned up a few times. V and J are TRBV5-1 and TRBJ1-2, with D unresolved. Trimming took off 0 bases at V and 4 bases at J, with 7 bases between the two ends. This CDR3 has 13 amino acids. CDR1 is SGHRS and CDR2 is YFSETQ in the germline V gene. The CDR3 loop reads CASSLGQFYGYTF. CDR3 coding DNA: TGCGCCAGCAGCTTGGGTCAGTTCTATGGCTACACCTTC.

The genes are TRBV5-1 and TRBJ2-1, with D maybe TRBD2 (5 bases). The CDR3 consists of 11 residues. V was trimmed by 7 bases and J by 6 bases, leaving 8 bases between them. Germline V gives CDR1 SGHRS, CDR2 YFSETQ. For the CDR3, the DNA is TGCGCCAGCGCGGGCGGCAATGAGCAGTTCTTC. Translated, it gives CASAGGNEQFF.

V and J are TRBV2 and TRBJ2-3; weak D call: TRBD2 (6 bases). Germline V gene lookup returns CDR1 SNHLY and CDR2 FYNNEI. This CDR3 region has 16 residues. V lost 0 bases and J lost 6, with 16 bases in between. The DNA of the CDR3 is TGTGCCAGCAGTGAAGCGGTTGGGGGAGGCCGGGATACGCAGTATTTT. Amino acid sequence: CASSEAVGGGRDTQYF.

The J gene is TRBJ2-1, the V gene TRBV7-9, with TRBD2 matching 8 bases. The CDR3 runs to 16 residues. Per the germline V gene, CDR1 is SEHNR and CDR2 is FQNEAQ (reference sequence). Trimming at V came to 0 bases and at J to 8 bases, leaving 9 bases not matched to a gene. The CDR3: CASSLAGTRFVDEQFF. The CDR3 DNA reads as TGTGCCAGCAGCTTAGCCGGGACTAGGTTCGTCGATGAGCAGTTCTTC.

The chain uses TRBV7-2 and TRBJ2-7; D is undetermined. The CDR3 is made up of 11 amino acids. V was shortened by 6 bases and J by 6 bases, with 9 bases between the two germline ends. Germline CDR1 is SGHTA and CDR2 is FQGNSA. This chain's CDR3 is CASSLVGEQYF. The CDR3 region has the DNA TGTGCCAGCAGTCTAGTGGGCGAGCAGTACTTC. The full variable domain, in which reference TRBV7-2 and TRBJ2-7 provide the parts outside the CDR3, is GAGVSQSPSNKVTEKGKDVELRCDPISGHTALYWYRQSLGQGLEFLIYFQGNSAPDKSGLPSDRFSAERTGGSVSTLTIQRTQQEDSAVYLCASSLVGEQYFGPGTRLTVT.